These 23 T cell receptor beta chains were sequenced from one sample in a study of cytomegalovirus exposure and HLA in healthy donors. Primers included in the PCR were 60 Vbeta and 13 Jbeta primers. Data came from immunoSEQ multiplex PCR; TCRdb stores just in-frame clones and leaves some out. The sample has some 44,000 clones. Sample: PBMCs. Receptor source: a woman aged 25 to 39 in good health and CMV-seronegative.

The rearrangement joins TRBV6-6 to TRBJ2-2; 13 bases match TRBD2. The V gene end was trimmed by 5 bases and the J gene end by 4 bases; junction bases not matched to a gene: 1. CDR3 length equals 15 residues. Looked up from germline, CDR1 is MNHNY and CDR2 is SVGAGI (reference sequence). DNA of the CDR3: TGTGCCAGCAGTAGACTAGCGGGAGGCACCGGGGAGCTGTTTTTT. It codes for CASSRLAGGTGELFF.

The chain employs TRBV20-1 and TRBJ2-1, with 8 bases that match TRBD2. CDR3 length: 11 residues. Germline lookup yields CDR1 DFQATT and CDR2 SNEGSKA (reference sequence). Trimming took 4 bases from V and 9 from J; bases not matched to a gene: 2. Here the CDR3 reads CSATGGGEQFF. In DNA, the CDR3 is TGCAGTGCTACCGGGGGGGGTGAGCAGTTCTTC.

V usage is TRBV18 and J usage is TRBJ2-1; 11 bases are shared with TRBD2. The CDR3 length is 17 residues. V shed 3 bases, J shed 3 bases, and the junction held 7 bases outside the gene matches. The germline V gene encodes CDR1 KGHSH and CDR2 LQKENI. The CDR3 nucleotides are TGTGCCAGCTCACCTCTTCTGACTAGCGGGGACTACAATGAGCAGTTCTTC. It yields the protein CASSPLLTSGDYNEQFF.

The V gene is TRBV30, the J gene TRBJ2-5, with D possibly TRBD2 on 5 matching bases. Germline CDR1 GTSNPN, CDR2 SVGIG (reference sequence). Trimming stripped 4 bases from V and 0 bases from J, with 21 bases between. This CDR3 contains 17 residues. CDR3 region: CAWNSGLPTPYQETQYF. DNA for the CDR3: TGTGCCTGGAACAGCGGTTTACCGACTCCGTACCAAGAGACCCAGTACTTC.

The CDR3 reads CASSLQGGGSTYEQYF. CDR3 nucleotides: TGTGCCAGCAGCTTACAAGGGGGCGGTAGCACCTACGAGCAGTACTTC. This chain links TRBV5-5 with TRBJ2-7; TRBD1 matches 7 bases. With V trimmed by 2 bases and J by 2 bases, 10 bases remained unmatched. This CDR3 contains 16 residues. CDR1 is SGHKS, CDR2 YYEKEE, per germline (reference sequence).

The rearrangement joins TRBV27 to TRBJ1-1; D remains unclear. The CDR3 is made up of 15 amino acids. The V gene lost 0 bases and the J gene lost 1 base, with 9 bases spanning the gap. Germline V gene data show CDR1 as MNHEY and CDR2 as SMNVEV (reference sequence). CDR3 in DNA: TGTGCCAGCAGTTTATCGCCCAGTCGGAACACTGAAGCTTTCTTT. This sequence encodes CASSLSPSRNTEAFF.

The chain is built from TRBV30 and TRBJ1-5; TRBD1 matches 7 bases. Germline V gene lookup returns CDR1 GTSNPN and CDR2 SVGIG (reference sequence). V was clipped by 4 bases and J by 3 bases; unmatched bases: 3. The CDR3 consists of 13 residues. CDR3 region: CAWNRGDNQPQHF. Written as DNA, the CDR3 is TGTGCCTGGAACAGGGGAGACAATCAGCCCCAGCATTTT.

V gene TRBV19 combines with J gene TRBJ2-1; 11 nucleotides match TRBD2. The CDR3 has 15 amino acids. The junction had 4 bases not matched to a gene; V was cut back by 4 bases and J by 5 bases. Germline values: CDR1 LNHDA, CDR2 SQIVND (reference sequence). Here the CDR3 reads CASSTTSGSDNEQFF. CDR3 coding DNA: TGTGCCAGTAGTACAACTAGCGGGAGTGACAATGAGCAGTTCTTC.

This chain connects TRBV7-9 to TRBJ2-6, with D perhaps TRBD1 (5 bases). Germline CDR1 is SEHNR and CDR2 is FQNEAQ (reference sequence). The CDR3 length is 16 residues. Trimming removed 1 base from V and 4 bases from J, with 11 bases in between. The DNA for the CDR3 is TGTGCCAGCAGCTTAGGGGGCAGGGCCGGGGCCAACGTCCTGACTTTC. Protein sequence: CASSLGGRAGANVLTF.

This rearrangement joins TRBV11-2 to TRBJ2-7; 8 nucleotides line up with TRBD1. This CDR3 spans 14 amino acids. Germline V lookup: CDR1 SGHAT, CDR2 FQNNGV. V dropped 5 bases and J dropped 3; count of bases not matched to a gene: 6. CDR3 nucleotide sequence: TGTGCCAGCAGCCCCGACAGGGGAATCTACGAGCAGTACTTC. Protein: CASSPDRGIYEQYF.

The gene calls are TRBV15 and TRBJ2-7, with a possible D match to TRBD2 (6 bases). V lost 0 bases, J lost 3 bases, and 9 bases lay in between. From germline, CDR1 is LNHNV and CDR2 YYDKDF (reference sequence). The CDR3 extends over 14 amino acids. CDR3 DNA: TGTGCCACCAGCAGAGATTACGGGGGCTACGAGCAGTACTTC. Translation gives CATSRDYGGYEQYF. The full variable domain, with the rest looked up from reference TRBV15 and TRBJ2-7, is DAMVIQNPRYQVTQFGKPVTLSCSQTLNHNVMYWYQQKSSQAPKLLFHYYDKDFNNEADTPDNFQSRRPNTSFCFLDIRSPGLGDTAMYLCATSRDYGGYEQYFGPGTRLTVT.

The genes are TRBV11-3 and TRBJ1-1, with D tentatively TRBD1 (5 bases). This CDR3 region has 16 residues. Germline lookup yields CDR1 SGHNT and CDR2 YENEEA. The V end was cut by 5 bases, the J end by 1 base, with 17 bases between. Here the CDR3 DNA reads TGTGCCAGCAGCATTACCCCGGTGGGGCCGAACACTGAAGCTTTCTTT. Translated: CASSITPVGPNTEAFF.

The rearrangement joins TRBV7-3 to TRBJ2-3; TRBD2 agrees at 8 bases. The CDR3 is 16 residues long. V trimming: 5 bases; J trimming: 5 bases; junction bases outside the gene matches: 12. Germline V lookup: CDR1 SGHTA, CDR2 FQGTGA. In DNA, the CDR3 is TGTGCCAGCAGCCCTAGAGGGACTAGGGGGGGAGATACGCAGTATTTT. Translated: CASSPRGTRGGDTQYF.

The J gene is TRBJ1-5, the V gene TRBV6-5; a weak D match, TRBD1 (6 bases). V gave up 2 bases and J gave up 4 bases, with 12 bases separating them. Germline V CDR1 and CDR2: MNHEY, SVGAGI. The length of the CDR3 is 15 residues. The CDR3 loop is CASSYRTGSNQPQHF. The CDR3 DNA is TGTGCCAGCAGTTACCGCACAGGGTCGAATCAGCCCCAGCATTTT.

The chain links TRBV7-6 to TRBJ2-1; D call uncertain. CDR1 SGHVS and CDR2 FNYEAQ come from the germline V gene. There are 14 residues in the CDR3. Trimming cost V 5 bases and J 0 bases, with 8 bases left between them. DNA of the CDR3: TGTGCCAGCAGCCTCCCTAGCTCCTACAATGAGCAGTTCTTC. This gives the protein CASSLPSSYNEQFF.

The chain recombines TRBV19 with TRBJ2-1; a weak D match, TRBD1 (6 bases). Germline V CDR1 and CDR2: LNHDA, SQIVND (reference sequence). The CDR3 is 15 residues long. V lost 3 bases to trimming and J lost 5 bases, with 14 bases between them. The CDR3 region has the DNA TGTGCCAGTAGTATCTTAGGACAGTCTAACAATGAGCAGTTCTTC. It is translated as CASSILGQSNNEQFF.

The V call is TRBV19, the J call TRBJ2-1, with 8 bases matching TRBD2. In germline, CDR1 is LNHDA, CDR2 SQIVND (reference sequence). The CDR3 consists of 16 residues. V lost 1 base to trimming and J lost 2 bases; unmatched junction nucleotides: 4. The CDR3 sequence is CASSIGGGRTYNEQFF. Written as DNA, the CDR3 is TGTGCCAGTAGTATAGGAGGCGGGAGGACCTACAATGAGCAGTTCTTC.

This chain links TRBV6-5 with TRBJ1-1; D unclear. CDR1 is MNHEY, CDR2 SVGAGI, per germline. This CDR3 contains 12 residues. The V gene lost 0 bases and the J gene lost 11 bases, with 10 bases spanning the gap. The CDR3 here is CASSYSPGNAFF. Here the CDR3 DNA reads TGTGCCAGCAGTTACTCACCAGGCAATGCTTTCTTT.

The chain carries TRBV20-1 and TRBJ2-7; D is perhaps TRBD2 (6 bases). The CDR3 contains 11 residues. Germline V gene data show CDR1 as DFQATT and CDR2 as SNEGSKA (reference sequence). This CDR3 is CGGANSYEQYF. For the CDR3, the DNA is TGCGGAGGGGCGAACTCCTACGAGCAGTACTTC.

This chain links TRBV30 with TRBJ1-1; D is perhaps TRBD1 (5 bases). Trimming took off 8 bases at V and 4 bases at J, with 11 bases between the two ends. Germline V gives CDR1 GTSNPN, CDR2 SVGIG (reference sequence). The CDR3 loop spans 11 amino acids. CDR3 protein: CASRVGTEAFF. DNA for the CDR3: TGTGCCAGCAGGGTGGGCACTGAAGCTTTCTTT.

V is TRBV29-1 and J is TRBJ1-1, with a tentative D call TRBD1 (5 bases). Trimming took 6 bases from V and 1 from J, leaving 21 bases between them. The germline V gene encodes CDR1 SQVTM and CDR2 ANQGSEA. The CDR3 is 16 residues long. CDR3 in amino acids: CSVEPDWGGANTEAFF. CDR3 DNA: TGCAGCGTCGAACCCGATTGGGGGGGAGCGAACACTGAAGCTTTCTTT.

The chain has TRBV4-2 and TRBJ2-1; D is possibly TRBD2 (5 bases). Trimming stripped 1 base from V and 7 bases from J, with 11 bases between. The CDR3 is 14 residues long. Germline assignment: CDR1 LGHNA and CDR2 YNFKEQ. CDR3 in DNA: TGTGCCAGCAGCCAAGGTCGCGGGCAAAATGAGCAGTTCTTC. Its protein product is CASSQGRGQNEQFF.

The rearrangement joins TRBV14 to TRBJ2-7; 7 positions agree with TRBD1. The V and J ends lost 4 bases and 1 base, in that order; junction bases with no gene match: 10. In germline, CDR1 is SGHDN, CDR2 FVKESK. The CDR3 is made up of 16 amino acids. CDR3 in DNA: TGTGCCAGCAGCCCGTGGACCGGGACAGCTTCCTACGAGCAGTACTTC. This sequence encodes CASSPWTGTASYEQYF.